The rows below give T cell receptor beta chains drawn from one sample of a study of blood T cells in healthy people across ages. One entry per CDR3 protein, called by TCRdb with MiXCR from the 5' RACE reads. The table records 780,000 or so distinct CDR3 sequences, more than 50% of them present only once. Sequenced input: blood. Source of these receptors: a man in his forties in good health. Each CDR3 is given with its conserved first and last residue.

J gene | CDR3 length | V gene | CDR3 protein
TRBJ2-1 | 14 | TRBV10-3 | CATFPGDLNNEQFF
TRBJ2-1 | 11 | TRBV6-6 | CASSFGTFQFF
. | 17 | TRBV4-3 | CASSQDLSYSGIYEQYF
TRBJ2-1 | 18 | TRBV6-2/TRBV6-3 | CASSYSLVRDRTYNEQFF
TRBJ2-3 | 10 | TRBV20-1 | CSARRDTQYF
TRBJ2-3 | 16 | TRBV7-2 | CASSLGVFTSTDTQYF
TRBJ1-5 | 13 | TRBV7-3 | CASSVQGGQPQHF
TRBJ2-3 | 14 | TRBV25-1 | CASSESYGTDTQYF
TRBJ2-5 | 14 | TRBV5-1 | CASSPKRYQETQYF
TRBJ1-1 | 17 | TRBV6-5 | CASSYSSSQGAPTEAFF
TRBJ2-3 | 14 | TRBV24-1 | CATSDTDTKDTQYF
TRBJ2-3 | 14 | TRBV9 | CASSASRGTYTQYF
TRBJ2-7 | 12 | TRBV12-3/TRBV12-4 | CASSSDNYEQYF
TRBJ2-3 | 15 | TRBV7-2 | CASSPAAGPLDTQYF
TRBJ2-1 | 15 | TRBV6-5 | CASSTRRGIYNEQFF
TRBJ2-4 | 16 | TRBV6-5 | CASSYLADVAKNIQYF
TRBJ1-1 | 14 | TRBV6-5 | CASSYGHEGAEAFF
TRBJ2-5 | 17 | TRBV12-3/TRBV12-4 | CASSPHSSGALQETQYF